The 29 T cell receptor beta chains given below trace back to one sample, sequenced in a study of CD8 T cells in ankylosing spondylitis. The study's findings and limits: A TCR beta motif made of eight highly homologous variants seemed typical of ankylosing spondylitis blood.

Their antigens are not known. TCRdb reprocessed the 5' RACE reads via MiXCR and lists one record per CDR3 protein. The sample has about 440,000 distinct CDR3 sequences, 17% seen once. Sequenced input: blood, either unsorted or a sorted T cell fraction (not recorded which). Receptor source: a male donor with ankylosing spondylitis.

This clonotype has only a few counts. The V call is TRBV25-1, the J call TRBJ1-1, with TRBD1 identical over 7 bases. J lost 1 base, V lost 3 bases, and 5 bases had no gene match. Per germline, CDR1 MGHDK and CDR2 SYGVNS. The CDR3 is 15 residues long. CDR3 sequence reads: CASSDRTGGNTEAFF. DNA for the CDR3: TGTGCCAGCAGTGACCGGACAGGCGGGAACACTGAAGCTTTCTTT.

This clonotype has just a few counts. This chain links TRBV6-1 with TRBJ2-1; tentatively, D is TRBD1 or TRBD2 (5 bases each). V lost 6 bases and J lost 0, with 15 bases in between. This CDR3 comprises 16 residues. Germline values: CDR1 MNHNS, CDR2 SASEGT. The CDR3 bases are TGTGCCAGCAGCCCAGTGGGGGAGAGCTCCTACAATGAGCAGTTCTTC. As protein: CASSPVGESSYNEQFF.

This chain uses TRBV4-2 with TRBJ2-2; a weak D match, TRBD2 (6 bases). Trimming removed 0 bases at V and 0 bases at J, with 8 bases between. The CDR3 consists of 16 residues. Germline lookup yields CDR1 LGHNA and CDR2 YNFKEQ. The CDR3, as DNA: TGTGCCAGCAGCCAAGAGGAGGGTACGAACACCGGGGAGCTGTTTTTT. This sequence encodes CASSQEEGTNTGELFF.

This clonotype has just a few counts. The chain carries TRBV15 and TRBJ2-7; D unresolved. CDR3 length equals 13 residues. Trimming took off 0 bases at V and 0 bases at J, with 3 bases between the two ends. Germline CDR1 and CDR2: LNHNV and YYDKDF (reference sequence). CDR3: CATSRDHSYEQYF. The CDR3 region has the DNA TGTGCCACCAGCAGAGACCACTCCTACGAGCAGTACTTC.

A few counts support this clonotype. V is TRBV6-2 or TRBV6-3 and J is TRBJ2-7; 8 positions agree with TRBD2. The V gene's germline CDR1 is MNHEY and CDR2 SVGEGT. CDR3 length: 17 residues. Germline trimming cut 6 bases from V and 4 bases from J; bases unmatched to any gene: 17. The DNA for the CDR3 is TGTGCCAGCAGCCGAAGGTTTAGTAGCGGGATGGTATACGAGCAGTACTTC. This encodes CASSRRFSSGMVYEQYF.

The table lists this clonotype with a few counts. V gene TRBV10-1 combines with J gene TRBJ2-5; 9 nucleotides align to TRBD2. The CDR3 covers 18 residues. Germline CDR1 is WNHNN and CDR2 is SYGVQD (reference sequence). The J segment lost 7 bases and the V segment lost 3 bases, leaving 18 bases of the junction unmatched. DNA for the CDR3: TGCGCCAGCAGTGATAAAGTCAGTCCCGCTAGCGGGATCGGGACCCAGTACTTC. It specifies CASSDKVSPASGIGTQYF.

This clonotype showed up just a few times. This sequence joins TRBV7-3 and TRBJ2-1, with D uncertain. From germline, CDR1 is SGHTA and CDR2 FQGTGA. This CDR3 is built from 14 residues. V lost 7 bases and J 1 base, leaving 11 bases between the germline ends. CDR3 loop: CASKKDRSYNEQFF. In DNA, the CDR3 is TGTGCCAGCAAAAAGGACCGATCCTACAATGAGCAGTTCTTC.

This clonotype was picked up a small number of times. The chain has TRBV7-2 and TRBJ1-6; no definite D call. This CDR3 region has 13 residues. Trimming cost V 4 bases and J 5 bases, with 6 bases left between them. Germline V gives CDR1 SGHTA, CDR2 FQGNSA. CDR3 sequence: CASSSVNNSPLHF. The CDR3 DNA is TGTGCCAGCAGCTCGGTTAATAATTCACCCCTCCACTTT.

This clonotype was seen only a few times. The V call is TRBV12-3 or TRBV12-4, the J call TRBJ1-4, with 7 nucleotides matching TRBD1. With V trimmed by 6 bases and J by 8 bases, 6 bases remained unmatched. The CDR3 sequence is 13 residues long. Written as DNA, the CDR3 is TGTGCCAGCAGGGGGGACAGTGGAGAAAAACTGTTTTTT. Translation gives CASRGDSGEKLFF.

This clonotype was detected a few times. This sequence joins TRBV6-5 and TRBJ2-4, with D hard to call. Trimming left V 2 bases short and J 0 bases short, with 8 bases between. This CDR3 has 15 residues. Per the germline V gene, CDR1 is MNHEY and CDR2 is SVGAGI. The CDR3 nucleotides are TGTGCCAGCAGTTACGAACGGTTAGCCAAAAACATTCAGTACTTC. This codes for CASSYERLAKNIQYF.

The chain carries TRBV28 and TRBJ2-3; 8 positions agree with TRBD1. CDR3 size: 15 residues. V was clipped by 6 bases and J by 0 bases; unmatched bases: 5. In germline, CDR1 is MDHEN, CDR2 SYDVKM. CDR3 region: CASRSGGLSTDTQYF. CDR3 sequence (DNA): TGTGCCAGCAGATCAGGGGGCTTAAGCACAGATACGCAGTATTTT.

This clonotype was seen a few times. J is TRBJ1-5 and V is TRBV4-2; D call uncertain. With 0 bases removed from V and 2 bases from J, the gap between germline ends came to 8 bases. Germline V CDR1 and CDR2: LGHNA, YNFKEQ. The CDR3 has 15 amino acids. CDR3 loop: CASSQEWGGNQPQHF. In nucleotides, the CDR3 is TGTGCCAGCAGCCAAGAGTGGGGAGGCAATCAGCCCCAGCATTTT.

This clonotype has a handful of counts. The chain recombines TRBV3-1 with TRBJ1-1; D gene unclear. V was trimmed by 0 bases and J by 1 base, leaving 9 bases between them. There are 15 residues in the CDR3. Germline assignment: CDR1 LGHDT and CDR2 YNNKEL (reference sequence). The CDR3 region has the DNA TGTGCCAGCAGCCAAGACGGACTCCGGAACACTGAAGCTTTCTTT. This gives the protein CASSQDGLRNTEAFF.

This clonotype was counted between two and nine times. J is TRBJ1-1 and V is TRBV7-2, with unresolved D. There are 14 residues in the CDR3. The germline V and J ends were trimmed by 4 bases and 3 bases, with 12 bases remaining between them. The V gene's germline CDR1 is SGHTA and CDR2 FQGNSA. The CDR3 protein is CASSSSWAYTEAFF. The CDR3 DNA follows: TGTGCCAGCAGCTCGTCTTGGGCCTACACTGAAGCTTTCTTT.

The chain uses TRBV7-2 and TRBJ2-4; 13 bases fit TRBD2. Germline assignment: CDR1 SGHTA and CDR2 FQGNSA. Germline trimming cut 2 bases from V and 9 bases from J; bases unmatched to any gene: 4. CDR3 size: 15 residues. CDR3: CASSLSTSGRGIQYF. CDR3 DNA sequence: TGTGCCAGCAGCTTATCAACTAGCGGGAGGGGCATTCAGTACTTC. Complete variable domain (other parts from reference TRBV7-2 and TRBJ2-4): GAGVSQSPSNKVTEKGKDVELRCDPISGHTALYWYRQSLGQGLEFLIYFQGNSAPDKSGLPSDRFSAERTGGSVSTLTIQRTQQEDSAVYLCASSLSTSGRGIQYFGAGTRLSVL.

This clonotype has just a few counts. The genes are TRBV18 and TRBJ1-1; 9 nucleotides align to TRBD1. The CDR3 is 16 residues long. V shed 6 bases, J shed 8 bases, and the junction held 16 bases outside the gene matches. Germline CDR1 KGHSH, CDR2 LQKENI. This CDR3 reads CASSELTGGSAREAFF. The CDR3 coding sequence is TGTGCCAGCTCCGAACTTACAGGGGGCTCTGCCAGGGAAGCTTTCTTT.

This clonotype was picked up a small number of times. CDR3 in amino acids: CASSPREGNEQFF. DNA for the CDR3: TGCGCCAGCAGCCCCCGTGAGGGCAATGAGCAGTTCTTC. The chain joins TRBV10-1 to TRBJ2-1, with a tentative D call TRBD2 (5 bases). V gave up 6 bases and J gave up 6 bases, with 12 bases separating them. The CDR3 loop spans 13 amino acids. The germline CDR1 and CDR2 sequences are WNHNN and SYGVQD (reference sequence).

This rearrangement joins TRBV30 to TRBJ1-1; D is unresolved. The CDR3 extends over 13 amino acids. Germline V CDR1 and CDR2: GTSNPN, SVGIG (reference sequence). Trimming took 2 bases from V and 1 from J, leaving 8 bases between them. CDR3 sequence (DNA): TGTGCCTGGAGTCCCAGCCGGAACACTGAAGCTTTCTTT. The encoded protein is CAWSPSRNTEAFF.

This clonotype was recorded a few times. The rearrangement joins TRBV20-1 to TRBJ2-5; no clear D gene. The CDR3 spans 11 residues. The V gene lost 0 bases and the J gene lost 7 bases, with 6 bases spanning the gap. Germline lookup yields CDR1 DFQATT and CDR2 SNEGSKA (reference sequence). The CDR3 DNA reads TGCAGTGCTAGAGATCTAACGACCCAGTACTTC. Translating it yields CSARDLTTQYF.

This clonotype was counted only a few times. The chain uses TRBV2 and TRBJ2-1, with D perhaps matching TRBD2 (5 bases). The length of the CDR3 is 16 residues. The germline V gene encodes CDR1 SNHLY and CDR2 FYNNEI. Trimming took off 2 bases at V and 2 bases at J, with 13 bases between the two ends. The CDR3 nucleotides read TGTGCCAGCAGTGAAAGCTCTAGCAGAGCCTACAATGAGCAGTTCTTC. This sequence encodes CASSESSSRAYNEQFF.

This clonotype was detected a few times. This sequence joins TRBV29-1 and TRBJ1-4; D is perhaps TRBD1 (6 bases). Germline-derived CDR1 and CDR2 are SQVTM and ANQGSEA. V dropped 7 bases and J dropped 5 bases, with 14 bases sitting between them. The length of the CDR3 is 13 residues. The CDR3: CSAGRGPNEKLFF. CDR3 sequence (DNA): TGCAGCGCCGGACGGGGGCCGAATGAAAAACTGTTTTTT.

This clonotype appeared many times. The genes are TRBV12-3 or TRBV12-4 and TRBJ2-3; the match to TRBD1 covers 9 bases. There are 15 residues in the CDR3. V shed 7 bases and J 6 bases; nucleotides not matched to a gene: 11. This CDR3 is CASNPQGAKSDTQYF. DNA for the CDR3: TGTGCCAGCAATCCACAGGGGGCTAAGAGCGATACGCAGTATTTT.

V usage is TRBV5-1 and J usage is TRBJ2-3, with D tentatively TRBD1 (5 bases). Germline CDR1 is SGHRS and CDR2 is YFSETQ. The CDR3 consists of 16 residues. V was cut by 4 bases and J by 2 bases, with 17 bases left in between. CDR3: CASSHRVGQYTDTQYF. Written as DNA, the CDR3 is TGCGCCAGCAGCCACAGAGTGGGGCAGTACACAGATACGCAGTATTTT.

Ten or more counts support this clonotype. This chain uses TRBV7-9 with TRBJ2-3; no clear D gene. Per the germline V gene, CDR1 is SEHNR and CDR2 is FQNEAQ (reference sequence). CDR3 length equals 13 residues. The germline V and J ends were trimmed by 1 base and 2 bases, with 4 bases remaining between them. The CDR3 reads CASSLVPTDTQYF. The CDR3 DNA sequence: TGTGCCAGCAGCTTAGTCCCCACAGATACGCAGTATTTT.

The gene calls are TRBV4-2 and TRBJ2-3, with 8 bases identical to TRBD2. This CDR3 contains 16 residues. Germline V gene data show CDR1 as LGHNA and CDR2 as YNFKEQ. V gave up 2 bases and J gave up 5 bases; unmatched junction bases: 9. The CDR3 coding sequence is TGTGCCAGCAGCCAACAGCCGGGACTAGATATAGATACGCAGTATTTT. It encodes CASSQQPGLDIDTQYF.

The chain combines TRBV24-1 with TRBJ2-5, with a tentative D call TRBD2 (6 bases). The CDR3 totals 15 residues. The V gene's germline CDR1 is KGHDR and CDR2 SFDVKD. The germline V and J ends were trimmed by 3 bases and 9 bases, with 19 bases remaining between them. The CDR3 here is CATSDPTGAGVAQYF. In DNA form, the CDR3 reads TGTGCCACCAGTGATCCCACAGGAGCGGGTGTGGCCCAGTACTTC.

The CDR3 loop is CASSQGRKGRGYEQYF. CDR3 coding DNA: TGTGCCAGCAGCCAAGGTCGCAAAGGGCGGGGGTACGAGCAGTACTTC. V is TRBV3-1 and J is TRBJ2-7, with 7 nucleotides matching TRBD2. Germline V lookup: CDR1 LGHDT, CDR2 YNNKEL (reference sequence). Trimming at V came to 1 base and at J to 4 bases, leaving 10 bases not matched to a gene. CDR3 length equals 16 residues.

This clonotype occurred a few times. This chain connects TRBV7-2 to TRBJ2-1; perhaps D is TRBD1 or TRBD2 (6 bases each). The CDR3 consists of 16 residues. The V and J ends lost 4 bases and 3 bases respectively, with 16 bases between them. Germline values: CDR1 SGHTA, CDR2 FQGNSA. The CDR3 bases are TGTGCCAGCAGCTCGAAAGGGGGGTCGGACTACAATGAGCAGTTCTTC. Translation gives CASSSKGGSDYNEQFF.

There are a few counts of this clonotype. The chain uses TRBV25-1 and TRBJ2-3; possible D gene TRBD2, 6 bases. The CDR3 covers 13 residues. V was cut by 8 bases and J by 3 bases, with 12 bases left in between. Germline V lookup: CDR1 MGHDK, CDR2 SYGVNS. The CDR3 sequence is CASGRTGTDTQYF. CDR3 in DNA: TGTGCCAGCGGGAGGACTGGGACAGATACGCAGTATTTT.